The rows below give T cell receptor beta chains drawn from one sample of a study of naive and memory T cell subsets. A single record per CDR3 protein comes from TCRdb applying MiXCR to the UMI-ligation and nested PCR reads. The sample holds about 99,000 distinct CDR3 sequences, roughly 15% seen once. Specimen: naive CD8+ T cells from blood. The receptors come from a human donor in good health. Each CDR3 is given with its conserved first and last residue. D genes are given only for firm matches. Expanded clones get a size class; other rows say once, few or many, or leave the size out.

>TRBJ2-5|TRBV7-9|.|.
CASSLGLRDRAETQYF
TGTGCCAGCAGCTTAGGTCTTCGTGACAGAGCGGAGACCCAGTACTTC
>TRBJ2-7|TRBV7-9|few|TRBD1
CASSVDRDYEQYF
TGTGCCAGCAGCGTGGACAGGGATTACGAGCAGTACTTC
>TRBJ1-1|TRBV15|.|.
CATSYRGTEAFF
TGTGCCACCAGCTACCGAGGGACTGAAGCTTTCTTT
>TRBJ2-7|TRBV20-1|many|.
CSARVGGDSSYEQYF
TGCAGTGCTAGAGTGGGGGGCGACAGCTCCTACGAGCAGTACTTC
>TRBJ2-7|TRBV12-3/TRBV12-4|few|.
CASSFSRAEQYF
TGTGCCAGCAGTTTTAGTAGAGCCGAGCAGTACTTC
>TRBJ2-7|TRBV14|.|.
CASSQVFGGSYEQYF
TGTGCCAGCAGCCAAGTTTTTGGGGGTTCCTACGAGCAGTACTTC
>TRBJ2-1|TRBV30|few|.
CAWSFRGSINNEQFF
TGTGCCTGGAGTTTTCGGGGTTCCATCAATAATGAGCAGTTCTTC
>TRBJ2-2|TRBV15|many|.
CATRSWTGELFF
TGTGCCACCAGATCGTGGACCGGGGAGCTGTTTTTT
>TRBJ1-4|TRBV7-9|.|.
CASSSTRGGARVIEKLFF
TGTGCCAGCAGCTCGACGCGTGGGGGGGCGAGAGTGATAGAAAAACTGTTTTTT
>TRBJ2-7|TRBV30|many|.
CAWNTWDSEPEQYF
TGTGCCTGGAATACTTGGGACTCCGAGCCCGAGCAGTACTTC
>TRBJ2-3|TRBV7-9|few|.
CASSARGTDTQYF
TGTGCCAGCAGCGCACGGGGGACAGATACGCAGTATTTT
>TRBJ2-1|TRBV12-3/TRBV12-4|.|.
CASSTTPTYNEQFF
TGTGCCAGCAGTACAACCCCTACCTACAATGAGCAGTTCTTC
>TRBJ1-6|TRBV10-3|many|.
CAISEITANSPLHF
TGTGCCATCAGTGAGATTACAGCTAATTCACCCCTCCACTTT
>TRBJ2-1|TRBV28|few|TRBD2
CASSRRTSGRPYNEQFF
TGTGCCAGCAGCCGCCGAACTAGCGGGAGGCCTTACAATGAGCAGTTCTTC
>TRBJ2-5|TRBV9|.|.
CASSPESGSSHETQYF
TGTGCCAGCAGCCCCGAGTCGGGATCAAGCCACGAGACCCAGTACTTC
>TRBJ2-3|TRBV5-8|.|.
CASSLGRGTTDTQYF
TGTGCCAGCAGCTTGGGAAGAGGAACCACAGATACGCAGTATTTT
>TRBJ2-1|TRBV7-3|.|TRBD2
CASSLRTSGGYNEQFF
TGTGCCAGCAGCTTAAGGACTAGCGGGGGTTACAATGAGCAGTTCTTC
>TRBJ1-2|TRBV20-1|few|.
CSASPGDRSDYTF
TGCAGTGCTAGCCCAGGGGACCGGAGTGACTACACCTTC
>TRBJ2-3|TRBV5-6|many|.
CASSQDSNTDTQYF
TGTGCCAGCAGCCAGGACTCGAACACAGATACGCAGTATTTT
>TRBJ1-3|TRBV5-1|many|.
CASSPGVSGNTIYF
TGCGCCAGCAGCCCCGGGGTTTCTGGAAACACCATATATTTT
>TRBJ2-7|TRBV20-1|.|TRBD1
CSARDYGQGYEQYF
TGCAGTGCTAGAGATTACGGACAGGGGTACGAGCAGTACTTC
>TRBJ2-7|TRBV12-3/TRBV12-4|many|TRBD2
CASSLSGLDEQYF
TGTGCCAGCAGTTTAAGTGGACTAGACGAGCAGTACTTC
>TRBJ2-7|TRBV7-9|few|TRBD2
CASRSGRPFEEQYF
TGTGCCAGCAGGAGCGGGAGGCCCTTCGAGGAGCAGTACTTC
>TRBJ2-4|TRBV12-3/TRBV12-4|many|.
CASRPGLNIQYF
TGTGCCAGCAGGCCTGGGCTCAACATTCAGTACTTC
>TRBJ1-6|TRBV13|.|.
CASSLGVQGTGSPLHF
TGTGCCAGCAGCTTAGGTGTCCAGGGGACGGGGTCACCCCTCCACTTT
>TRBJ2-7|TRBV28|few|.
CASSPTGPTYEQYF
TGTGCCAGCAGCCCTACAGGGCCTACCTACGAGCAGTACTTC
>TRBJ2-7|TRBV20-1|.|.
CSARGQRGSYEQYF
TGCAGTGCTAGAGGGCAGAGGGGCTCCTACGAGCAGTACTTC
>TRBJ2-2|TRBV7-6|few|.
CASSLGLRGIPGELFF
TGTGCCAGCAGCTTAGGGCTACGAGGGATTCCCGGGGAGCTGTTTTTT
>TRBJ1-4|TRBV7-9|.|.
CASSSPGGAEKLFF
TGTGCCAGCAGCTCCCCGGGAGGAGCTGAAAAACTGTTTTTT
>TRBJ1-5|TRBV6-2/TRBV6-3|.|.
CASSGPGVNQPQHF
TGTGCCAGCAGTGGACCGGGAGTCAATCAGCCCCAGCATTTT
>TRBJ1-2|TRBV19|few|.
CAPPLPFIGGYTF
TGTGCCCCTCCCTTGCCTTTCATAGGTGGCTACACCTTC
>TRBJ2-2|TRBV7-9|.|.
CASSTNTGELFF
TGTGCCAGCAGCACGAACACCGGGGAGCTGTTTTTT
>TRBJ1-1|TRBV6-2/TRBV6-3|.|.
CASSYPSTGYTEAFF
TGTGCCAGCAGTTACCCTTCCACAGGGTACACTGAAGCTTTCTTT
>TRBJ2-7|TRBV7-8|few|TRBD2
CASSLARGGLAYEQYF
TGTGCCAGCAGCTTAGCCCGCGGGGGTTTGGCCTACGAGCAGTACTTC
>TRBJ2-1|TRBV4-2|many|TRBD1
CASSQRGQTSYNEQFF
TGTGCCAGCAGCCAACGGGGACAGACCTCCTACAATGAGCAGTTCTTC
>TRBJ1-1|TRBV25-1|many|.
CASGGGHRYQNTEAFF
TGTGCCAGCGGGGGGGGACACCGTTATCAGAACACTGAAGCTTTCTTT
>TRBJ1-1|TRBV25-1|.|.
CASSETLNTEAFF
TGTGCCAGCAGTGAAACCTTGAACACTGAAGCTTTCTTT
>TRBJ2-5|TRBV14|.|TRBD2
CASSHDRRGDKQETQYF
TGTGCCAGCAGCCACGACCGGCGGGGGGATAAACAAGAGACCCAGTACTTC
>TRBJ1-1|TRBV29-1|many|.
CSDRGAPMNTEAFF
TGCAGCGATCGGGGGGCCCCAATGAACACTGAAGCTTTCTTT
>TRBJ2-1|TRBV4-2|few|.
CASSQDVGGVNEQFF
TGTGCCAGCAGCCAAGATGTCGGGGGAGTCAATGAGCAGTTCTTC
>TRBJ1-4|TRBV7-9|.|.
CASSSLRAYINEKLFF
TGTGCCAGCAGCAGCCTGAGGGCTTATATTAATGAAAAACTGTTTTTT
>TRBJ1-4|TRBV4-3|few|.
CASSQGAREKLFF
TGCGCCAGCAGCCAAGGAGCCAGGGAAAAACTGTTTTTT
>TRBJ2-1|TRBV29-1|.|TRBD2
CSVGAAVAGALNEQFF
TGCAGCGTTGGGGCAGCGGTAGCGGGAGCCCTCAATGAGCAGTTCTTC
>TRBJ2-1|TRBV20-1|.|.
CSAKRRGSYNEQFF
TGCAGTGCAAAGAGGCGGGGCTCCTACAATGAGCAGTTCTTC
>TRBJ2-1|TRBV13|few|TRBD2
CASSLAGRTANYNEQFF
TGTGCCAGCAGCTTAGCCGGGAGGACCGCTAACTACAATGAGCAGTTCTTC
>TRBJ2-2|TRBV7-2|many|.
CASSPKPSRPGELFF
TGTGCCAGCTCCCCGAAGCCGAGTCGTCCCGGGGAGCTGTTTTTT
>TRBJ2-5|TRBV29-1|many|TRBD1
CSVDLVGTGQETQYF
TGCAGCGTTGATTTGGTGGGGACAGGACAAGAGACCCAGTACTTC
>TRBJ1-2|TRBV4-2|few|.
CASSQEGAAFNYGYTF
TGTGCCAGCAGCCAAGAGGGGGCAGCTTTTAACTATGGCTACACCTTC
>TRBJ1-2|TRBV12-3/TRBV12-4|few|.
CASSHVGGAWGYTF
TGTGCCAGCAGCCACGTTGGGGGCGCTTGGGGCTACACCTTC
>TRBJ1-5|TRBV12-3/TRBV12-4|few|.
CASRGGASNQPQHF
TGTGCCAGCAGGGGGGGGGCAAGCAATCAGCCCCAGCATTTT
>TRBJ2-7|TRBV6-2/TRBV6-3|.|.
CASSHRLRPYEQYF
TGTGCCAGCAGCCACAGACTACGCCCGTACGAGCAGTACTTC
>TRBJ2-1|TRBV12-3/TRBV12-4|.|.
CASSLGGSGEQFF
TGTGCCAGCAGTTTGGGGGGCTCCGGTGAGCAGTTCTTC
>TRBJ1-6|TRBV4-3|few|.
CASSQDYGPNRYSPLHF
TGCGCCAGCAGCCAAGATTATGGACCCAACCGGTATTCACCCCTCCACTTT
>TRBJ2-5|TRBV7-9|.|.
CASSHRVEETQYF
TGTGCCAGCAGTCACAGGGTTGAAGAGACCCAGTACTTC
>TRBJ2-1|TRBV3-1|few|TRBD1
CASSQPGQGSVEQFF
TGTGCCAGCAGCCAGCCGGGACAGGGGTCGGTTGAGCAGTTCTTC
>TRBJ1-6|TRBV7-8|.|.
CATQPLTLNSPLHF
TGTGCCACCCAACCCCTAACTTTGAATTCACCCCTCCACTTT
>TRBJ2-7|TRBV6-2/TRBV6-3|.|.
CASSYSMAASYEQYF
TGTGCCAGCAGTTACTCGATGGCGGCCTCCTACGAGCAGTACTTC
>TRBJ2-2|TRBV20-1|.|.
CSARLASAGELFF
TGCAGTGCTAGACTAGCGTCGGCCGGGGAGCTGTTTTTT